This entry features one T cell receptor (beta chain) sequence. Its matching antigen is unknown. Germline is not matched at one junction end, which may reflect a read error. The assay was immunoSEQ multiplex PCR, and TCRdb's table has in-frame clones only and misses some. The sample consists of roughly 97,000 clones, 85% to 90% of them appearing once. This record belongs to a study of T cell responses to AZD1222 COVID-19 vaccine. Findings and limits, study-wide: Recipients of AZD1222 seropositive at baseline numbered only 6 or 7. Receipt of two AZD1222 doses was followed by a rise in Spike-specific TCR breadth and depth. Repertoire samples came only from after the peak T cell response. Clonal diversity was possibly underestimated, and white British individuals and females predominated among donors.

This CDR3 region has 16 residues. Germline loops: CDR1 SSHAT, CDR2 FNYEAQ (reference sequence). This sequence joins TRBV7-7 and TRBJ2-2, with 7 nucleotides matching TRBD2. This clonotype was obtained from an adult in good health. Material: peripheral blood, obtained on day 0 of AZD1222 vaccination. The CDR3 DNA reads as TGTGCTAGCAGCTTAATAGCGGGCCCGAACACCGGGGAGCTGTTTTTT. It specifies CASSLIAGPNTGELFF.